Following are 12 T cell receptor beta chains from one sample sequenced in a study of T cells expressing NK-cell markers. TCRdb reprocessed the 5' RACE reads and keeps a single row for each CDR3 protein, giving no DNA. The sample totals about 260,000 distinct CDR3 sequences. The sequencing input was blood T cells: a sorted CD56 or NKG2C T cell subset, CD4+ or CD8+ T cells, or bulk PBMC T cells (not recorded which). The receptors here all came from a man aged 18 to 29 in good health.

This chain joins TRBV5-1 and TRBJ2-1; TCRdb lists TRBD1, though no DNA is available to test this call. In germline, CDR1 is SGHRS, CDR2 YFSETQ. CDR3 length equals 16 residues. The chain's CDR3 is CASSLGDRGSYNEQFF.

J is TRBJ2-1 and V is TRBV12-3 or TRBV12-4; TCRdb reports TRBD2, a call that lacks DNA to check it against. The CDR3 consists of 13 residues. This CDR3 reads CASSLGALAGVFF.

The rearrangement links TRBV5-1 to TRBJ1-3. This CDR3 region has 17 residues. The germline CDR1 and CDR2 sequences are SGHRS and YFSETQ. CDR3 residues: CASSLGDLPSSGNTIYF.

The rearrangement uses TRBV6-1 and TRBJ1-4; TCRdb designates TRBD1, a call that cannot be tested without DNA. Looked up from germline, CDR1 is MNHNS and CDR2 is SASEGT. The CDR3 contains 15 residues. CDR3 amino acids: CASRSRDRGLEKLFF.

The genes are TRBV15 and TRBJ2-1. Germline CDR1 reads LNHNV; CDR2 reads YYDKDF (reference sequence). This CDR3 spans 12 amino acids. The CDR3 loop is CATSRRLNEQFF.

V is TRBV12-2 and J is TRBJ2-6; the TCRdb call, TRBD1, lacks DNA for checking. TRBV12-2 is an annotated pseudogene. This CDR3 has 17 residues. The CDR3 region is CASRGWTGASGANVLTF.

V gene TRBV5-6 combines with J gene TRBJ2-3; the D gene TCRdb calls, TRBD1, cannot be checked with no DNA. The CDR3 runs 14 residues. CDR1 SGHDT and CDR2 YYEEEE come from the germline V gene. The CDR3 loop reads CASSPALQGGTQYF.

The chain is built from TRBV19 and TRBJ2-1; the D call from TCRdb, TRBD1, cannot be confirmed without DNA. CDR1 is LNHDA, CDR2 SQIVND, per germline (reference sequence). The CDR3 loop spans 16 amino acids. The CDR3 sequence is CASSMEWGAGVNEQFF. Looking up the rest from reference TRBV19 and TRBJ2-1 gives the full variable domain: DGGITQSPKYLFRKEGQNVTLSCEQNLNHDAMYWYRQDPGQGLRLIYYSQIVNDFQKGDIAEGYSVSREKKESFPLTVTSAQKNPTAFYLCASSMEWGAGVNEQFFGPGTRLTVL.

The chain recombines TRBV14 with TRBJ2-7; TCRdb's D call, TRBD1, is unchecked because there is no DNA. CDR3 length: 14 residues. Germline V gene lookup returns CDR1 SGHDN and CDR2 FVKESK. This CDR3 reads CASSQVGQGAEQYF.

The chain employs TRBV5-4 and TRBJ2-3; the TCRdb call, TRBD1, lacks DNA for checking. CDR1 and CDR2 from the germline V gene are SGHNT and YYREEE (reference sequence). CDR3 length: 12 amino acids. The CDR3: CASRSRADTQYF.

The chain is built from TRBV25-1 and TRBJ2-7. This CDR3 has 13 residues. In germline, CDR1 is MGHDK, CDR2 SYGVNS. CDR3 sequence: CASSESGDYEQYF.

J is TRBJ1-2 and V is TRBV7-2; TCRdb gives TRBD1 as the D gene, but with no DNA this cannot be confirmed. The CDR3 extends over 15 amino acids. Per germline, CDR1 SGHTA and CDR2 FQGNSA. This CDR3 reads CASSFRQGGSYGYTF.